This is a list of T cell receptor beta chains from one sample in a study of cytomegalovirus exposure and HLA in healthy donors. Only in-frame clones appear in the TCRdb table, and some are missing; sequencing was by immunoSEQ multiplex PCR. The data hold around 110,000 clones, with less than 80% observed a single time. The sample consisted of PBMCs. The source of these receptors is a man aged 30 to 45 in good health and CMV-seronegative. CDR3s include the opening cysteine and the closing phenylalanine or tryptophan. Fields, in order: clone size, V gene, J gene, D gene, CDR3 protein, CDR3 DNA. A D gene is named only where the DNA matches it firmly. Rows may omit the clone size; those that give it use once, few, many or a size class.

clone size: .
V gene: TRBV11-2
J gene: TRBJ1-6
D gene: .
CDR3 protein: CASSADRSSYNSPLHF
CDR3 DNA: TGTGCCAGCAGCGCCGACAGGAGCTCCTATAATTCACCCCTCCACTTT

clone size: .
V gene: TRBV27
J gene: TRBJ2-7
D gene: TRBD1
CDR3 protein: CASSYLGQGYEQYF
CDR3 DNA: TGTGCCAGCAGCTATCTTGGACAGGGCTACGAGCAGTACTTC

clone size: .
V gene: TRBV28
J gene: TRBJ2-1
D gene: .
CDR3 protein: CASSFTGGAYNEQFF
CDR3 DNA: TGTGCCAGCAGTTTCACAGGGGGGGCCTACAATGAGCAGTTCTTC

clone size: few
V gene: TRBV5-1
J gene: TRBJ2-7
D gene: TRBD1
CDR3 protein: CASSPRQGLTYEQYF
CDR3 DNA: TGCGCCAGCAGCCCCCGACAGGGCCTTACCTACGAGCAGTACTTC

clone size: .
V gene: TRBV30
J gene: TRBJ1-2
D gene: TRBD1
CDR3 protein: CAWGTGGYYGYTF
CDR3 DNA: TGTGCCTGGGGAACAGGGGGTTACTATGGCTACACCTTC

clone size: few
V gene: TRBV27
J gene: TRBJ2-7
D gene: .
CDR3 protein: CASSFPGGHIYEQYF
CDR3 DNA: TGTGCCAGCAGTTTCCCGGGGGGCCATATCTACGAGCAGTACTTC

clone size: .
V gene: TRBV19
J gene: TRBJ2-3
D gene: .
CDR3 protein: CASSVSDTQYF
CDR3 DNA: TGTGCCAGTAGCGTTTCAGATACGCAGTATTTT

clone size: .
V gene: TRBV12-5
J gene: TRBJ2-7
D gene: .
CDR3 protein: CASGSPDTLWEQYF
CDR3 DNA: TGTGCTAGTGGTTCCCCGGACACCCTTTGGGAGCAGTACTTC

clone size: once
V gene: TRBV4-1
J gene: TRBJ2-7
D gene: TRBD1
CDR3 protein: CASSLDRGREQYF
CDR3 DNA: TGCGCCAGCAGCCTGGACAGGGGGCGTGAGCAGTACTTC

clone size: .
V gene: TRBV28
J gene: TRBJ2-7
D gene: .
CDR3 protein: CASSSVSYEQYF
CDR3 DNA: TGTGCCAGCAGTTCCGTTTCTTACGAGCAGTACTTC

clone size: .
V gene: TRBV10-2
J gene: TRBJ2-1
D gene: TRBD1
CDR3 protein: CASSRDRAYNEQFF
CDR3 DNA: TGCGCCAGCAGTCGGGACAGGGCCTACAATGAGCAGTTCTTC

clone size: .
V gene: TRBV13
J gene: TRBJ2-1
D gene: TRBD1
CDR3 protein: CASSFGTGDSEQFF
CDR3 DNA: TGTGCCAGCAGCTTTGGGACAGGGGACAGTGAGCAGTTCTTC

clone size: .
V gene: TRBV28
J gene: TRBJ2-7
D gene: TRBD1
CDR3 protein: CASTAIGQGNSYEQYF
CDR3 DNA: TGTGCCAGCACCGCGATCGGACAGGGGAACTCCTACGAGCAGTACTTC

clone size: .
V gene: TRBV5-1
J gene: TRBJ2-1
D gene: TRBD2
CDR3 protein: CASSLAGGIYNEQFF
CDR3 DNA: TGCGCCAGCAGCCTAGCGGGGGGGATCTACAATGAGCAGTTCTTC

clone size: .
V gene: TRBV14
J gene: TRBJ1-2
D gene: TRBD1
CDR3 protein: CASSQDLTGVGYTF
CDR3 DNA: TGTGCCAGCAGCCAAGATTTAACAGGGGTCGGCTACACCTTC

clone size: few
V gene: TRBV5-4
J gene: TRBJ1-1
D gene: .
CDR3 protein: CASSLPGKDTEAFF
CDR3 DNA: TGTGCCAGCAGCTTGCCAGGGAAGGACACTGAAGCTTTCTTT

clone size: .
V gene: TRBV9
J gene: TRBJ2-1
D gene: TRBD2
CDR3 protein: CASSTRAGVNEQFF
CDR3 DNA: TGTGCCAGCAGTACCCGCGCGGGGGTCAATGAGCAGTTCTTC

clone size: .
V gene: TRBV10-3
J gene: TRBJ1-2
D gene: .
CDR3 protein: CAAHRGGEGYGYTF
CDR3 DNA: TGTGCCGCCCATCGGGGGGGGGAGGGCTATGGCTACACCTTC

clone size: .
V gene: TRBV6-5
J gene: TRBJ1-2
D gene: .
CDR3 protein: CASSNFNQGINYGYTF
CDR3 DNA: TGTGCCAGCAGTAACTTCAATCAGGGGATTAACTATGGCTACACCTTC

clone size: .
V gene: TRBV12-5
J gene: TRBJ1-4
D gene: TRBD1
CDR3 protein: CASGPRTGNNEKLFF
CDR3 DNA: TGTGCTAGTGGGCCCAGGACAGGGAATAATGAAAAACTGTTTTTT